A selection of T cell receptor beta chains follows, all from one sample in a study of blood T cells in healthy people across ages. TCRdb re-derived calls from the 5' RACE reads in MiXCR, one entry per CDR3 protein. The sample yields about 1,500,000 distinct CDR3 sequences, 42% seen once. Material for sequencing was blood. The origin of the receptors is a woman younger than 35 in good health. The conserved cysteine and the conserved F or W are not part of the CDR3 here.

j_call: TRBJ2-3
v_call: TRBV6-5
cdr3_length: 14
cdr3_aa: ASSYVRQVSTDTQY

j_call: TRBJ2-7
v_call: TRBV28
cdr3_length: 15
cdr3_aa: ASSPPYLLTGKDEQY

j_call: TRBJ2-5
v_call: TRBV9
cdr3_length: 15
cdr3_aa: ASSVASSPGGGETQY

j_call: TRBJ1-2
v_call: TRBV12-3/TRBV12-4
cdr3_length: 11
cdr3_aa: ASSLSGRPGYT

j_call: TRBJ2-1
v_call: TRBV14
cdr3_length: 14
cdr3_aa: ASSLQAGASYNEQF

j_call: TRBJ1-1
v_call: TRBV29-1
cdr3_length: 15
cdr3_aa: SVVGQGHVKVNTEAF

j_call: TRBJ2-7
v_call: TRBV20-1
cdr3_length: 13
cdr3_aa: SADPGTSGIYEQY

j_call: TRBJ2-4
v_call: TRBV6-1
cdr3_length: 10
cdr3_aa: ASRDEFPIQY

j_call: TRBJ1-2
v_call: TRBV29-1
cdr3_length: 8
cdr3_aa: SLNSDRGT

j_call: TRBJ2-2
v_call: TRBV7-3
cdr3_length: 13
cdr3_aa: ASSSGIANTGELF

j_call: TRBJ1-2
v_call: TRBV14
cdr3_length: 12
cdr3_aa: ASSQEKGWDGYT

j_call: TRBJ1-2
v_call: TRBV6-5
cdr3_length: 13
cdr3_aa: ASSYSMTANYGYT

j_call: TRBJ2-5
v_call: TRBV14
cdr3_length: 10
cdr3_aa: ASSQTSKTQY

j_call: TRBJ2-5
v_call: TRBV7-6
cdr3_length: 15
cdr3_aa: ASSIGPAGAYQETQY

j_call: TRBJ1-2
v_call: TRBV12-3/TRBV12-4
cdr3_length: 13
cdr3_aa: ASASQGNANYGYT

j_call: TRBJ1-1
v_call: TRBV11-2
cdr3_length: 15
cdr3_aa: ASSLDGRGLFDTEAF

j_call: TRBJ1-2
v_call: TRBV4-1
cdr3_length: 14
cdr3_aa: ASSREPQSTNYGYT

j_call: TRBJ2-3
v_call: TRBV12-3/TRBV12-4
cdr3_length: 18
cdr3_aa: ASSLRGLAGGGYHKDTQY

j_call: TRBJ1-5
v_call: TRBV18
cdr3_length: 13
cdr3_aa: ASSPLPDSNQPQH

j_call: TRBJ2-7
v_call: TRBV7-8
cdr3_length: 11
cdr3_aa: ASSRPAGYEQY

j_call: TRBJ1-5
v_call: TRBV4-1
cdr3_length: 16
cdr3_aa: ASSQVARYYGQNQPQH

j_call: TRBJ2-3
v_call: TRBV7-2
cdr3_length: 13
cdr3_aa: ASSLEGLGTDTQY

j_call: TRBJ2-2
v_call: TRBV10-1
cdr3_length: 11
cdr3_aa: ASSETFTGELF

j_call: TRBJ1-4
v_call: TRBV21-1
cdr3_length: 16
cdr3_aa: ASSPRDRGNTLNEKLF

j_call: -
v_call: TRBV27
cdr3_length: 15
cdr3_aa: ASSSLSFGQGPDEQY

j_call: TRBJ2-1
v_call: TRBV10-2
cdr3_length: 11
cdr3_aa: ASTPVDYNEQF

j_call: TRBJ2-5
v_call: TRBV7-2
cdr3_length: 13
cdr3_aa: ASSPAPGLVNEQY

j_call: TRBJ2-6
v_call: TRBV2
cdr3_length: 13
cdr3_aa: ASSEMGSGANVLT

j_call: TRBJ2-1
v_call: TRBV27
cdr3_length: 12
cdr3_aa: ASGEGDSYNEQF

j_call: TRBJ1-4
v_call: TRBV6-5
cdr3_length: 12
cdr3_aa: ASSTGSVHEKLF

j_call: TRBJ2-2
v_call: TRBV5-1
cdr3_length: 11
cdr3_aa: ASTWGKSRELF

j_call: TRBJ1-1
v_call: TRBV20-1
cdr3_length: 12
cdr3_aa: SARSGGPNTEAF

j_call: TRBJ2-3
v_call: TRBV28
cdr3_length: 11
cdr3_aa: ASTGGGTDTQY

j_call: TRBJ2-1
v_call: TRBV9
cdr3_length: 13
cdr3_aa: ASSPPEGYYNEQF

j_call: TRBJ2-7
v_call: TRBV28
cdr3_length: 11
cdr3_aa: AIRGGPSYEQY

j_call: TRBJ2-5
v_call: TRBV12-3/TRBV12-4
cdr3_length: 9
cdr3_aa: ASSPSRRQY

j_call: TRBJ1-4
v_call: TRBV10-3
cdr3_length: 11
cdr3_aa: ASKGVTNEKLF

j_call: TRBJ1-1
v_call: TRBV2
cdr3_length: 11
cdr3_aa: ASSYTGTGAAF

j_call: TRBJ2-7
v_call: TRBV7-3
cdr3_length: 14
cdr3_aa: ASSREGTSGGYEQY

j_call: TRBJ2-3
v_call: TRBV24-1
cdr3_length: 15
cdr3_aa: ATSDLNPDPGQDMQY